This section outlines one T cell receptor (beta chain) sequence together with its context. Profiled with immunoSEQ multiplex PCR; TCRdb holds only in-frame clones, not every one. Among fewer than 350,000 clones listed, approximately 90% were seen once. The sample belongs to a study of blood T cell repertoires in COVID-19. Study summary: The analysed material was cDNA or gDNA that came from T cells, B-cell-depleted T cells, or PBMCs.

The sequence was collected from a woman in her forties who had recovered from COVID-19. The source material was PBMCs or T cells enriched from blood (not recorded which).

DNA of the CDR3: TGTGCCAGCACCCGCCACAATGGGGCCAATGAGCAGTTCTTC. This gives the protein CASTRHNGANEQFF. The V call is TRBV6-5, the J call TRBJ2-1; maybe TRBD1 (5 bases). The germline V gene has CDR1 MNHEY and CDR2 SVGAGI. There are 14 residues in the CDR3. The V end lost 7 bases, the J end lost 6 bases, and 16 bases lay between the germline ends.